A selection of T cell receptor beta chains follows, all from one sample in a study of Ad26.COV2.S vaccination and SARS-CoV-2 variants. Method: immunoSEQ multiplex PCR; TCRdb's copy keeps in-frame clones and lacks some. Of a few hundred thousand clones in the sample, 83% were seen once. The source material was peripheral blood, sampled in a trial of Ad26.COV2.S vaccine versus placebo. The receptors stem from a person aged 18-60 years who received the Ad26.COV2.S COVID-19 vaccine or a placebo. CDR3s include the opening cysteine and the closing phenylalanine or tryptophan. The D gene is left open where the match is weak. Clone sizes are given selectively: once, few, many, or a class where the clone is expanded.

clone_size,v_call,d_call,j_call,cdr3_nt,cdr3_aa
NA,TRBV6-4,TRBD2,TRBJ2-5,TGTGCCAGCGGGGGGACTAGCGGGAGCGGGGAAGAGACCCAGTACTTC,CASGGTSGSGEETQYF
NA,TRBV18,TRBD1,TRBJ1-1,TGTGCCAGCTCACCGGAGGACAGGGTAAGGACTGAAGCTTTCTTT,CASSPEDRVRTEAFF
few,TRBV12-5,NA,TRBJ1-2,TGTGCTAGTGGTTTGGTTAGACAGAACCATGGCTACACCTTC,CASGLVRQNHGYTF
NA,TRBV25-1,NA,TRBJ1-3,TGTGCCAGCAGTGAGGCGGGGAGCTCTGGAAACACCATATATTTT,CASSEAGSSGNTIYF
NA,TRBV5-1,TRBD1,TRBJ1-2,TGCGCCAGCAGCTTGGGACAGGGGTTTTATGGCTACACCTTC,CASSLGQGFYGYTF
many,TRBV24-1,TRBD1,TRBJ2-2,TGTGCCACCAGTGACTCCGGGACAGGGGGCACCGGGGAGCTGTTTTTT,CATSDSGTGGTGELFF
NA,TRBV28,NA,TRBJ2-3,TGTGCCAGCAGAATTGGGGGGGCCGGAACAGATACGCAGTATTTT,CASRIGGAGTDTQYF
NA,TRBV29-1,NA,TRBJ2-3,TGCAGCGTTGATTCTGGGGCAACGGATACGCAGTATTTT,CSVDSGATDTQYF
NA,TRBV27,TRBD1,TRBJ1-1,TGTGCCAGCAGTCATAGGACAGGGGGACGAACTGAAGCTTTCTTT,CASSHRTGGRTEAFF
NA,TRBV5-1,TRBD1,TRBJ1-2,TGCGCCAGCAGCAAGACAGGGGGTAGTAACTATGGCTACACCTTC,CASSKTGGSNYGYTF
NA,TRBV19,TRBD1,TRBJ1-2,TGTGCCAGTATACGGACAGGGGGCAATGGCTACACCTTC,CASIRTGGNGYTF
NA,TRBV9,TRBD2,TRBJ2-3,TGTGCCAGCAGCGTAGGGCTAGCGGGGAACACAGATACGCAGTATTTT,CASSVGLAGNTDTQYF
NA,TRBV7-9,NA,TRBJ2-1,TGTGCCAGCAGCTTAAGCCTCCATGAGCAGTTCTTC,CASSLSLHEQFF
few,TRBV5-4,TRBD1,TRBJ2-4,TGTGCCAGCAGCTCCGACAGGGGGGACAAAAACATTCAGTACTTC,CASSSDRGDKNIQYF
NA,TRBV4-1,NA,TRBJ1-3,TGCGCCAGCAGCAGAGGCCAGGGGAAAACAGGAAACACCATATATTTT,CASSRGQGKTGNTIYF
NA,TRBV11-2,NA,TRBJ1-1,TGTGCCAGCAGCTTAGATCTGGGACACAGCACCGGCAAAGCTTTCTTT,CASSLDLGHSTGKAFF